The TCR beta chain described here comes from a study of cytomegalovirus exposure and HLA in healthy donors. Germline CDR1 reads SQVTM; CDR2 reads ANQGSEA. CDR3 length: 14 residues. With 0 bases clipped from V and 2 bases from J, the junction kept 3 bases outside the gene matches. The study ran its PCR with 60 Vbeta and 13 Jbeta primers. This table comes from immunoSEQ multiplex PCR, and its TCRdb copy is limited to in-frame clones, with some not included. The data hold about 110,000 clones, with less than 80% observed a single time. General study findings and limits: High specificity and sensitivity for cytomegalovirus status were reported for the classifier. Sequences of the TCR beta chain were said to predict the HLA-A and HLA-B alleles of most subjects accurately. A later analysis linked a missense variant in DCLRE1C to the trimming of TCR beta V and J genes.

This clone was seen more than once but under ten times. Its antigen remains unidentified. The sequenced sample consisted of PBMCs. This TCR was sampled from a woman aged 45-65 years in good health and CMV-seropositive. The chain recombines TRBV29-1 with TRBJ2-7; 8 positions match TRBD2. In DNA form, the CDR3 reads TGCAGCGTTGAAGATACTAGCGGCGCCTACGAGCAGTACTTC. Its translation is CSVEDTSGAYEQYF.